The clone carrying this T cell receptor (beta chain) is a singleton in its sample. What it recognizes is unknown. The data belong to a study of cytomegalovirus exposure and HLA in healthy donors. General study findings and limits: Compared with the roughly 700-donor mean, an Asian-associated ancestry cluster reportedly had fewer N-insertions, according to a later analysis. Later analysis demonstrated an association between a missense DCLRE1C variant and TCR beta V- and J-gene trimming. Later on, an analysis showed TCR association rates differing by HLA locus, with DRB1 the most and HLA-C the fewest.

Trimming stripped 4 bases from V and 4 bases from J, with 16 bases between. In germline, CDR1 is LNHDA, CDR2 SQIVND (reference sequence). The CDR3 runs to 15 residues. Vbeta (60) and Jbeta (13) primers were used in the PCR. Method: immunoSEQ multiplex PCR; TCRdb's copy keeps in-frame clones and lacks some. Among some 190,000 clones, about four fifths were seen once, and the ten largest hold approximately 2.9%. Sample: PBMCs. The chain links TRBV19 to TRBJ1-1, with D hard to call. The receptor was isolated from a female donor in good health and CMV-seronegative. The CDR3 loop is CASSNVFRGGTEAFF. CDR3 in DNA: TGTGCCAGTAGTAATGTTTTCCGCGGAGGCACTGAAGCTTTCTTT.